Here is one T cell receptor beta chain with its context. Its cognate antigen is unknown. TCRdb's table, derived via immunoSEQ multiplex PCR, lists solely in-frame clones and lacks some. The sample shows 110,000 to 150,000 clones, 92% of them seen only once. This specimen belongs to a study of CD4+ T cells in melanoma. General observations from the study: In melanoma, neoantigen-specific CD4+ T cells reportedly differed in differentiation state. CD8+ T cell, macrophage and B cell function reportedly correlated with neoantigen-specific CD4+ T cells.

Germline V gives CDR1 SGHRS, CDR2 YFSETQ. CDR3 length: 16 amino acids. V shed 4 bases and J shed 1 base, with 17 bases lying between them. This clonotype was obtained from a human donor with melanoma. The V and J genes are TRBV5-1 and TRBJ1-1, with D tentatively TRBD1 (5 bases). Written as DNA, the CDR3 is TGCGCCAGCAGCCCGGGGGGTGGGGCAGCGAACACTGAAGCTTTCTTT. Translation gives CASSPGGGAANTEAFF.